The present entry profiles one T cell receptor beta chain with its context. This sample was included in a study of blood T cell repertoires in COVID-19. The wider study: Samples of COVID-19 (acute and convalescent) were obtained from the United States, Italy and Spain. T cells, B-cell-depleted T cells, or PBMCs supplied cDNA or gDNA.

The authors' processing: Amplification from reference gene primers served as the basis for estimated nucleated cell counts. Data came from immunoSEQ multiplex PCR; TCRdb stores just in-frame clones and leaves some out. V and J calls and clone size are copied from that table; D and trimming were computed from the DNA. The table records approximately 150,000 clones, roughly 87% of them present only once. The trim removed 6 bases at V and 5 bases at J, leaving 4 bases unmatched. The CDR3 is made up of 12 amino acids. Germline CDR1 SQVTM, CDR2 ANQGSEA. Specimen: peripheral blood. This chain links TRBV29-1 with TRBJ2-4; 7 positions agree with TRBD2. This sequence originates from a woman aged 60-75 years who had recovered from COVID-19. The CDR3 region is CSVRDYQNIQYF. CDR3 bases: TGCAGCGTCCGGGACTATCAAAACATTCAGTACTTC.